The clone carrying this TCR beta chain turned up a few times. Its antigen is undetermined. TCRdb keeps only in-frame clones here, not all; method: immunoSEQ multiplex PCR. The sample holds roughly 280,000 clones; about 86% are singletons and the top ten take roughly 0.99%. Trimming removed 5 bases at V and 2 bases at J, with 9 bases between. The CDR3 spans 13 residues. Germline V gives CDR1 SGHTA, CDR2 FQGNSA. The record originates from a study of cytomegalovirus exposure and HLA in healthy donors. Findings and caveats of the study: Some public TCRs appeared in many individuals, while most sequences were rare. Three CMV-associated chains proved CMV antigen-specific in vitro.

The TCR was taken from a woman aged 18 to 35 in good health and CMV-seronegative. The genes are TRBV7-2 and TRBJ1-2; D may be TRBD1 (6 bases). The material sequenced was PBMCs. The CDR3 reads CASSPGQNYGYTF. CDR3 DNA sequence: TGTGCCAGCAGCCCCGGACAGAACTATGGCTACACCTTC.